This T cell receptor (beta chain) originates from a study of blood T cell repertoires in COVID-19. Individuals aged roughly 18 to 90 years were recruited from roughly 22 US areas. Participants had their cohort set by participant-reported clinical history. Two negative PCRs, clearance, or symptom resolution were required of recovered Cohort 3 donors. This clone is a singleton in its sample. Per the authors' pipeline: Amplification from reference gene primers served as the basis for estimated nucleated cell counts. TCRdb keeps only in-frame clones here, not all; method: immunoSEQ multiplex PCR. D and trimming were read from the DNA, whereas the V and J calls and clone size are those reported in that table. Here the sample spans some 400,000 clones, around 92% being singletons. There are 13 residues in the CDR3. The germline V and J ends were trimmed by 0 bases and 3 bases, with 6 bases remaining between them. Germline loops: CDR1 GTSNPN, CDR2 SVGIG (reference sequence).

The sequence was obtained from a young woman who had recovered from COVID-19. The sequenced material came from PBMCs or T cells enriched from blood (not recorded which). V gene TRBV30 combines with J gene TRBJ1-5; D is unclear. CDR3 bases: TGTGCCTGGAGTGTCGGGGACAATCAGCCCCAGCATTTT. It yields the protein CAWSVGDNQPQHF.